The 19 T cell receptor beta chains below were found in one sample sequenced in a study of CD8 T cells in ankylosing spondylitis. TCRdb called the 5' RACE reads again in MiXCR, with one record for every CDR3 protein. The sample gives roughly 230,000 distinct CDR3 sequences, 15% to 20% of which show up once; about a third is in the top ten. The sequenced material came from blood, either unsorted or a sorted T cell fraction (not recorded which). The receptors here all came from a male donor with ankylosing spondylitis or in good health (not recorded which).

This clonotype has more than one count but fewer than ten. The chain recombines TRBV19 with TRBJ2-7, with 10 bases matching TRBD2. V was clipped by 7 bases and J by 3 bases; unmatched bases: 6. Germline V gene data show CDR1 as LNHDA and CDR2 as SQIVND (reference sequence). CDR3 length equals 14 residues. The CDR3 here is CASKSASGSYEQYF. CDR3 DNA: TGTGCCAGTAAATCGGCTAGCGGGAGCTACGAGCAGTACTTC.

V usage is TRBV7-2 and J usage is TRBJ2-1; TRBD2 aligns across 12 bases. The CDR3 spans 13 residues. J lost 7 bases, V lost 8 bases, and 3 bases had no gene match. Germline V CDR1 and CDR2: SGHTA, FQGNSA. Here the CDR3 DNA reads TGTGCCAGCCGGACTAGCGGGACAAATGAGCAGTTCTTC. Amino acids: CASRTSGTNEQFF. Complete variable domain (other parts from reference TRBV7-2 and TRBJ2-1): GAGVSQSPSNKVTEKGKDVELRCDPISGHTALYWYRQSLGQGLEFLIYFQGNSAPDKSGLPSDRFSAERTGGSVSTLTIQRTQQEDSAVYLCASRTSGTNEQFFGPGTRLTVL.

The table lists this clonotype with a few counts. This chain links TRBV20-1 with TRBJ2-3, with 8 bases identical to TRBD2. The CDR3 covers 18 residues. Germline lookup yields CDR1 DFQATT and CDR2 SNEGSKA (reference sequence). V trimming: 3 bases; J trimming: 5 bases; junction bases outside the gene matches: 19. For the CDR3, the DNA is TGCAGTGCTAGTCCAGTCAGGCCGAGGACTAGCCTCGAAGATACGCAGTATTTT. Its protein is CSASPVRPRTSLEDTQYF.

This chain joins TRBV10-3 and TRBJ2-7; 11 nucleotides agree with TRBD1. The CDR3 is 16 amino acids. With V trimmed by 3 bases and J by 1 base, 5 bases remained unmatched. Germline V gives CDR1 ENHRY, CDR2 SYGVKD. In DNA form, the CDR3 reads TGTGCCATCAGTGACCGAGGGACAGGGGGATCCTACGAGCAGTACTTC. Translation gives CAISDRGTGGSYEQYF.

This clonotype turned up a few times. The chain links TRBV4-1 to TRBJ1-1; D is undetermined. Germline loops: CDR1 MGHRA, CDR2 YSYEKL. This CDR3 is built from 14 residues. V was cut by 1 base and J by 2 bases, with 8 bases left in between. Here the CDR3 DNA reads TGCGCCAGCAGCCAAGCCCCAGCAAACACTGAAGCTTTCTTT. Translating it yields CASSQAPANTEAFF.

This clonotype was observed at least ten times. V gene TRBV10-3 combines with J gene TRBJ2-1; 8 nucleotides line up with TRBD2. Trimming removed 1 base from V and 7 bases from J; junction bases left unmatched: 6. The CDR3 length is 15 residues. Germline V lookup: CDR1 ENHRY, CDR2 SYGVKD. Here the CDR3 reads CAISEYDSGGNEQFF. The CDR3 DNA follows: TGTGCCATCAGTGAGTACGACAGCGGGGGAAATGAGCAGTTCTTC.

The V and J genes are TRBV7-2 and TRBJ2-7; D is uncertain. The CDR3 contains 13 residues. V lost 2 bases and J 6 bases, leaving 11 bases between the germline ends. Germline V gives CDR1 SGHTA, CDR2 FQGNSA. The CDR3 nucleotides are TGTGCCAGCAGCTTAACCTCGAGGAGCGAGCAGTACTTC. It specifies CASSLTSRSEQYF.

The CDR3 loop reads CSAPDRGFYEQYF. The CDR3 DNA reads TGCAGTGCTCCGGACAGAGGATTCTACGAGCAGTACTTC. This sequence joins TRBV20-1 and TRBJ2-7, with D possibly matching TRBD1 (6 bases). V was cut by 5 bases and J by 3 bases, with 14 bases left in between. The CDR3 totals 13 residues. Germline V gene data show CDR1 as DFQATT and CDR2 as SNEGSKA (reference sequence).

This clonotype has ten or more counts. This chain uses TRBV18 with TRBJ2-5; unclear D gene. The ends were cut back, 8 bases at V and 3 bases at J, with 7 bases in the middle. CDR1 KGHSH and CDR2 LQKENI come from the germline V gene. The CDR3 extends over 11 amino acids. The CDR3 spells CASSPEETQYF. The CDR3 nucleotides read TGTGCCAGCAGCCCGGAAGAGACCCAGTACTTC.

The CDR3 DNA sequence: TGTGCCAGTAGCCTGAGTAGTGAGCCCCAGCATTTT. Protein: CASSLSSEPQHF. This chain uses TRBV19 with TRBJ1-5; D gene unclear. There are 12 residues in the CDR3. Trimming took off 6 bases at V and 8 bases at J, with 11 bases between the two ends. Germline CDR1 and CDR2: LNHDA and SQIVND (reference sequence).

The chain couples TRBV27 to TRBJ2-1, with D possibly matching TRBD1 (6 bases). V was cut by 2 bases and J by 7 bases, with 12 bases left in between. The CDR3 consists of 14 residues. The germline V gene encodes CDR1 MNHEY and CDR2 SMNVEV (reference sequence). Here the CDR3 DNA reads TGTGCCAGCAGTTTAGGCAGGGGTGGAAATGAGCAGTTCTTC. Protein sequence: CASSLGRGGNEQFF.

The chain couples TRBV29-1 to TRBJ2-2; 9 bases fit TRBD2. Looked up from germline, CDR1 is SQVTM and CDR2 is ANQGSEA. V dropped 5 bases and J dropped 4; count of bases not matched to a gene: 8. This CDR3 contains 15 residues. The CDR3 DNA follows: TGCAGCGTTCTAGTAGCGGGAGTTCGCACCGGGGAGCTGTTTTTT. As protein: CSVLVAGVRTGELFF.

This clonotype was observed many times. The rearrangement links TRBV15 to TRBJ2-6; D is uncertain. The CDR3 length is 15 residues. Trimming left V 0 bases short and J 0 bases short, with 3 bases between. Germline CDR1 is LNHNV and CDR2 is YYDKDF (reference sequence). CDR3 in DNA: TGTGCCACCAGCAGAGAAGACTCTGGGGCCAACGTCCTGACTTTC. It codes for CATSREDSGANVLTF.

The rearrangement links TRBV29-1 to TRBJ1-2, with D possibly TRBD1 on 5 matching bases. V lost 5 bases to trimming and J lost 6 bases, with 13 bases between them. CDR3 length equals 12 residues. Germline V CDR1 and CDR2: SQVTM, ANQGSEA. CDR3 DNA: TGCAGCGTTCCATTGACAGTTAATGGCTACACCTTC. Translation: CSVPLTVNGYTF. Using reference TRBV29-1 and TRBJ1-2 for the parts outside the CDR3, the full variable domain is SAVISQKPSRDICQRGTSLTIQCQVDSQVTMMFWYRQQPGQSLTLIATANQGSEATYESGFVIDKFPISRPNLTFSTLTVSNMSPEDSSIYLCSVPLTVNGYTFGSGTRLTVV.

In its sample, this clonotype was seen many times. The rearrangement joins TRBV4-1 to TRBJ2-1; perhaps TRBD2 as D (6 bases). Germline V gene sequence: CDR1 MGHRA, CDR2 YSYEKL. Trimming cost V 0 bases and J 8 bases, with 11 bases left between them. The CDR3 is made up of 14 amino acids. CDR3 sequence reads: CASSQEGRLDEQFF. The CDR3 DNA reads TGCGCCAGCAGCCAAGAAGGGAGGCTAGATGAGCAGTTCTTC.

This clonotype was recorded a few times. The rearrangement uses TRBV20-1 and TRBJ2-7; a weak D match, TRBD2 (5 bases). V lost 5 bases, J lost 3 bases, and 11 bases lay in between. CDR3 length equals 12 residues. Germline V gives CDR1 DFQATT, CDR2 SNEGSKA (reference sequence). The DNA for the CDR3 is TGCAGTGCTCGGAACGAGGGCTACGAGCAGTACTTC. Protein product: CSARNEGYEQYF.

The chain joins TRBV12-3 or TRBV12-4 to TRBJ2-1, with 16 bases aligning to TRBD2. The CDR3 extends over 17 amino acids. J lost 7 bases, V lost 8 bases, and 11 bases had no gene match. CDR3 nucleotides: TGTGCCAGCCAACCGTCGGGACTAGCGGGAGGGTCGAATGAGCAGTTCTTC. This encodes CASQPSGLAGGSNEQFF.

This clonotype was counted at least ten times. The chain employs TRBV12-3 or TRBV12-4 and TRBJ2-3; 9 bases align to TRBD2. The CDR3 consists of 16 residues. J was trimmed by 2 bases and V by 5 bases; bases with no gene match: 8. CDR3 sequence (DNA): TGTGCCAGCAGTCACCCCTTAGCGGGAGTCACAGATACGCAGTATTTT. It encodes CASSHPLAGVTDTQYF.

This clonotype was picked up a small number of times. The V and J genes are TRBV7-3 and TRBJ2-7; either TRBD1 or TRBD2 may fit D (5 bases each). The CDR3 totals 14 residues. Per the germline V gene, CDR1 is SGHTA and CDR2 is FQGTGA. V was trimmed by 2 bases and J by 0 bases, leaving 8 bases between them. This chain's CDR3 is CASSLQGPSYEQYF. The CDR3 DNA reads TGTGCCAGCAGCTTACAGGGACCCTCCTACGAGCAGTACTTC. The full variable domain, completed using reference TRBV7-3 and TRBJ2-7, is GAGVSQTPSNKVTEKGKYVELRCDPISGHTALYWYRQSLGQGPEFLIYFQGTGAADDSGLPNDRFFAVRPEGSVSTLKIQRTERGDSAVYLCASSLQGPSYEQYFGPGTRLTVT.